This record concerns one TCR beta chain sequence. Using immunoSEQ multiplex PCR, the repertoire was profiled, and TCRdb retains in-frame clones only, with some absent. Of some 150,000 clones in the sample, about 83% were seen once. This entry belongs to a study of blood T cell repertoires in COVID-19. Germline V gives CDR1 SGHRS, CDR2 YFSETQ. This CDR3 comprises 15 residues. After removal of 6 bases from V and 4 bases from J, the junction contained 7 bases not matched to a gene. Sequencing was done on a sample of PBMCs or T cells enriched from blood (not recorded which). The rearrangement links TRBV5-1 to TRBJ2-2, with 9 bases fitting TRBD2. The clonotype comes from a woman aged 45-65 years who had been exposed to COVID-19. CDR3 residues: CASKTSGTGTGELFF. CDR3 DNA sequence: TGCGCCAGCAAGACTAGCGGAACGGGCACCGGGGAGCTGTTTTTT.